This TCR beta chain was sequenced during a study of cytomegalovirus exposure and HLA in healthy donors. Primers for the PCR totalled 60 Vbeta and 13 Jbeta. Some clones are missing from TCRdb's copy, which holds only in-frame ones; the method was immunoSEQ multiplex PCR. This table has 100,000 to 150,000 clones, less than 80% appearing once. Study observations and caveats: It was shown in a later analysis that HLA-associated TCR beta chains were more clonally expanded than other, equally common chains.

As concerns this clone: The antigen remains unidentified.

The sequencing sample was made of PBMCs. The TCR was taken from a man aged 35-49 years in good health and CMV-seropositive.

CDR3 protein: CASSIRSGAKNIQYF. The DNA for the CDR3 is TGTGCCAGTAGTATTCGGTCGGGGGCCAAAAACATTCAGTACTTC. The chain combines TRBV19 with TRBJ2-4; D is possibly TRBD2 (5 bases). Germline assignment: CDR1 LNHDA and CDR2 SQIVND (reference sequence). V dropped 3 bases and J dropped 1 base, with 10 bases sitting between them. CDR3 length equals 15 residues.